A selection of T cell receptor beta chains follows, all from one sample in a study of cytomegalovirus exposure and HLA in healthy donors. TCRdb's copy holds only in-frame clones and misses some; the assay was immunoSEQ multiplex PCR. The top ten hold 1.7% of the sample, which has around 120,000 clones, approximately 85% seen once. Specimen: PBMCs. Receptors originate from a boy between 10 and 17 years old in good health and CMV-seronegative. Each CDR3 is given with its conserved first and last residue. A D gene is named only where the DNA matches it firmly. Not all rows give a size; the values are once, few, many and, for expanded clones, a class.

D gene,V gene,clone size,J gene,CDR3 protein,CDR3 DNA
TRBD1,TRBV30,.,TRBJ1-2,CALSQGAGYTF,TGTGCCTTATCACAGGGGGCTGGCTACACCTTC
.,TRBV2,.,TRBJ2-3,CASSVGTRVDTQYF,TGTGCCAGCAGTGTAGGGACACGGGTAGATACGCAGTATTTT
.,TRBV7-2,few,TRBJ1-5,CASSLASYSNQPQHF,TGTGCCAGCAGCTTAGCGTCTTATAGCAATCAGCCCCAGCATTTT
.,TRBV11-1,.,TRBJ1-1,CASSLGQANTEAFF,TGTGCCAGCAGCTTAGGACAGGCGAACACTGAAGCTTTCTTT
TRBD2,TRBV30,.,TRBJ2-3,CAWSGREGRIDTQYF,TGTGCCTGGAGTGGACGGGAGGGCCGAATAGATACGCAGTATTTT
TRBD2,TRBV2,.,TRBJ2-7,CASRPGLDPYEQYF,TGTGCCAGCAGACCGGGACTAGATCCCTACGAGCAGTACTTC
TRBD2,TRBV5-1,.,TRBJ2-3,CASSLAAGGTDTQYF,TGCGCCAGCAGCTTGGCCGCGGGAGGAACAGATACGCAGTATTTT
.,TRBV5-1,.,TRBJ2-7,CASGSSYEQYF,TGCGCCAGCGGGAGCTCCTACGAGCAGTACTTC
.,TRBV6-5,.,TRBJ2-7,CASMGRISSYEQYF,TGTGCCAGCATGGGCAGAATCAGCTCCTACGAGCAGTACTTC
.,TRBV7-3,.,TRBJ2-2,CASSEGGAGELFF,TGTGCCAGCAGCGAGGGGGGGGCGGGGGAGCTGTTTTTT
TRBD1,TRBV18,few,TRBJ1-5,CASSLAGTGDNQPQHF,TGTGCCAGCTCATTAGCCGGGACAGGGGACAATCAGCCCCAGCATTTT
TRBD1,TRBV4-1,.,TRBJ1-2,CASSQEKPGGLVGYTF,TGCGCCAGCAGCCAAGAAAAGCCAGGGGGGCTGGTAGGCTACACCTTC
.,TRBV7-2,.,TRBJ1-1,CASSLEGAQVSTEAFF,TGTGCCAGCAGCTTAGAAGGCGCACAGGTGAGCACTGAAGCTTTCTTT
TRBD2,TRBV18,.,TRBJ2-7,CASSPTSGSYEQYF,TGTGCCAGCTCACCAACTAGCGGCTCCTACGAGCAGTACTTC
TRBD1,TRBV6-1,.,TRBJ1-2,CASSAPGQRVYGYTF,TGTGCCAGCAGTGCACCGGGACAGAGAGTATATGGCTACACCTTC
.,TRBV29-1,.,TRBJ2-2,CSARTGGGNTGELFF,TGCAGCGCCCGAACAGGAGGGGGCAACACCGGGGAGCTGTTTTTT
.,TRBV6-1,.,TRBJ1-1,CASSVQKFNTEAFF,TGTGCCAGCAGTGTACAGAAGTTTAACACTGAAGCTTTCTTT
.,TRBV7-8,.,TRBJ1-1,CASRNERGTEAFF,TGTGCCAGCAGGAACGAACGAGGGACTGAAGCTTTCTTT
.,TRBV5-4,.,TRBJ2-3,CASRTTSQGDTQYF,TGTGCCAGCAGAACGACTAGTCAGGGAGATACGCAGTATTTT
TRBD1,TRBV11-2,.,TRBJ1-1,CASSLLTGDYTEAFF,TGTGCCAGCAGCTTACTAACAGGGGACTACACTGAAGCTTTCTTT
TRBD2,TRBV7-9,.,TRBJ2-3,CASSPPGLAGRGNTQYF,TGTGCCAGCAGCCCACCCGGACTAGCGGGGCGCGGGAATACGCAGTATTTT
.,TRBV9,once,TRBJ1-2,CASSSERGYTF,TGTGCCAGCAGCTCGGAGCGGGGCTACACCTTC
.,TRBV19,.,TRBJ1-3,CASSFTGIGNTIYF,TGTGCCAGTAGCTTCACAGGGATCGGAAACACCATATATTTT
TRBD1,TRBV19,once,TRBJ2-1,CASGTGKYNEQFF,TGTGCCAGTGGGACAGGGAAATACAATGAGCAGTTCTTC
TRBD2,TRBV2,once,TRBJ2-2,CASSLSGGGAGELFF,TGTGCCAGCAGTCTGAGTGGCGGGGGGGCCGGGGAGCTGTTTTTT
.,TRBV10-3,.,TRBJ2-1,CAIYDQGNEQFF,TGTGCCATTTACGACCAGGGGAATGAGCAGTTCTTC